There are a few counts of the clone carrying this T cell receptor beta chain. The TCR beta profiling, which covered VDJ combination and CDR3 sequence, was carried out using genomic DNA as the template. TCRdb passed the reads through MiXCR, listing each CDR3 protein once. This sample has 95,000 to 120,000 distinct CDR3 sequences, with approximately 49% found just once. The length of the CDR3 is 14 residues. J was trimmed by 5 bases and V by 5 bases; bases with no gene match: 7. In germline, CDR1 is PRHDT, CDR2 FYEKMQ (reference sequence). This sample is drawn from a study of CD8+CD57+ T cells in acquired aplastic anemia.

The sample consisted of sorted CD4+, CD8+, or CD8+CD57+ T cells (not recorded which) from PBMCs. The J gene is TRBJ2-7, the V gene TRBV13, with 9 bases lining up with TRBD2. The sequence was collected from a human donor in good health, serving as a control. CDR3 DNA: TGTGCCAGCAGCCCCCGGGGGACTAGCCACGAGCAGTACTTC. Amino acids: CASSPRGTSHEQYF.